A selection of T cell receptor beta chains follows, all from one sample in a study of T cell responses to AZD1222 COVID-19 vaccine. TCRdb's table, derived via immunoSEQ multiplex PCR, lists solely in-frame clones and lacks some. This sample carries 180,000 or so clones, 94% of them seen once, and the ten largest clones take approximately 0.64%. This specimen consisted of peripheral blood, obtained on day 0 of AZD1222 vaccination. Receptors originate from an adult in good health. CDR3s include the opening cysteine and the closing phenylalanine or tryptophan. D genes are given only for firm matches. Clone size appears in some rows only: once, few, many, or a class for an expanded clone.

CDR3 protein: CASSPPGLAYNEQFF; CDR3 DNA: TGTGCCAGCTCACCACCGGGACTAGCGTACAATGAGCAGTTCTTC; V gene: TRBV18; D gene: TRBD2; clone size: -; J gene: TRBJ2-1
CDR3 protein: CASSPKDSFEQFF; CDR3 DNA: TGTGCCAGCAGCCCTAAGGACAGCTTTGAGCAGTTCTTC; V gene: TRBV7-9; D gene: -; clone size: -; J gene: TRBJ2-1
CDR3 protein: CASSTNYNEQFF; CDR3 DNA: TGTGCCAGCAGTACGAACTACAATGAGCAGTTCTTC; V gene: TRBV12-3/TRBV12-4; D gene: -; clone size: -; J gene: TRBJ2-1
CDR3 protein: CASSLGHPNTEAFF; CDR3 DNA: TGTGCCAGCAGCTTAGGACACCCGAACACTGAAGCTTTCTTT; V gene: TRBV7-9; D gene: -; clone size: once; J gene: TRBJ1-1
CDR3 protein: CTSSQPLGYYGYTF; CDR3 DNA: TGCACCAGCAGCCAACCCCTGGGCTATTATGGCTACACCTTC; V gene: TRBV1; D gene: -; clone size: -; J gene: TRBJ1-2
CDR3 protein: CSVEDHGNEKLFF; CDR3 DNA: TGCAGCGTTGAAGATCACGGGAATGAAAAACTGTTTTTT; V gene: TRBV29-1; D gene: -; clone size: -; J gene: TRBJ1-4
CDR3 protein: CASSEDGLPGTEAFF; CDR3 DNA: TGTGCCAGCAGTGAAGATGGCCTCCCCGGGACAGAAGCTTTCTTT; V gene: TRBV2; D gene: -; clone size: -; J gene: TRBJ1-1
CDR3 protein: CASSYRGQVPEAFF; CDR3 DNA: TGTGCCAGCAGTTACAGAGGACAGGTTCCTGAAGCTTTCTTT; V gene: TRBV6-6; D gene: TRBD1; clone size: -; J gene: TRBJ1-1
CDR3 protein: CSAEGSPLHF; CDR3 DNA: TGCAGTGCCGAGGGATCACCCCTCCACTTT; V gene: TRBV20-1; D gene: -; clone size: -; J gene: TRBJ1-6
CDR3 protein: CASSVGTGGYDEQYF; CDR3 DNA: TGTGCCAGCAGCGTAGGGACAGGGGGCTACGACGAGCAGTACTTC; V gene: TRBV9; D gene: TRBD1; clone size: -; J gene: TRBJ2-7
CDR3 protein: CASSFDPNEQFF; CDR3 DNA: TGTGCCAGCAGCTTCGACCCCAATGAGCAGTTCTTC; V gene: TRBV11-1; D gene: -; clone size: -; J gene: TRBJ2-1